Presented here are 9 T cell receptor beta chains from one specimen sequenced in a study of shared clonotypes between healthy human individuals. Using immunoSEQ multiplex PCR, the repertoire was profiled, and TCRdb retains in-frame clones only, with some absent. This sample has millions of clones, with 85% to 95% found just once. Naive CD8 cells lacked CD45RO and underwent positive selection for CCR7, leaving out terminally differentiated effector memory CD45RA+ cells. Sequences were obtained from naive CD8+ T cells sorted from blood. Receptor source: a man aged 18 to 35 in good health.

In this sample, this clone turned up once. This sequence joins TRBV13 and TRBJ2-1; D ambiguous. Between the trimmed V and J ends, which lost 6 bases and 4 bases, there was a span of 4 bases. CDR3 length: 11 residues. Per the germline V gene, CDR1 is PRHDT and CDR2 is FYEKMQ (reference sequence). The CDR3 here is CASSLYNEQFF. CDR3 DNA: TGTGCCAGCAGTCTTTACAATGAGCAGTTCTTC.

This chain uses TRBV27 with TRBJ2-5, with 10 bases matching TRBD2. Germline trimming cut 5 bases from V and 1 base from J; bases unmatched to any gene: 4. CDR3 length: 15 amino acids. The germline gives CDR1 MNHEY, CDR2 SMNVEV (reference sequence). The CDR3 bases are TGTGCCAGCAGTGAACTAGCGGGGACCCAAGAGACCCAGTACTTC. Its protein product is CASSELAGTQETQYF.

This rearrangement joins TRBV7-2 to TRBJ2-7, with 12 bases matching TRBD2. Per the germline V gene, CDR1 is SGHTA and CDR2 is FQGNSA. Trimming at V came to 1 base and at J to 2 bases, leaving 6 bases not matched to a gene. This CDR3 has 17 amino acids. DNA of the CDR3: TGTGCCAGCAGCTTAGTGGGACTAGCGGGCCTAACCTACGAGCAGTACTTC. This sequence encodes CASSLVGLAGLTYEQYF.

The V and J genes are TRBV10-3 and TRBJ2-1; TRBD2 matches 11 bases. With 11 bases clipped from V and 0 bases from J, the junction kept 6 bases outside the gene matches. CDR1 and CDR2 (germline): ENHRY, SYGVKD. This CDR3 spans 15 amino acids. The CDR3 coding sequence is TGTGCCGTCCACGGGACTAGCGGCTCCTACAATGAGCAGTTCTTC. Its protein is CAVHGTSGSYNEQFF.

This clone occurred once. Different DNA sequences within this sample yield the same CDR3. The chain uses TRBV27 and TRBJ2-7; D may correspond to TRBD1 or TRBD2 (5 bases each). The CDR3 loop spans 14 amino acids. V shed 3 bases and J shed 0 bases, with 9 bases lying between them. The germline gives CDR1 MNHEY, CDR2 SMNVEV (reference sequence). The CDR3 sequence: CASSFRDGSYEQYF. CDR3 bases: TGTGCCAGCAGTTTCCGGGACGGCTCCTACGAGCAGTACTTC.

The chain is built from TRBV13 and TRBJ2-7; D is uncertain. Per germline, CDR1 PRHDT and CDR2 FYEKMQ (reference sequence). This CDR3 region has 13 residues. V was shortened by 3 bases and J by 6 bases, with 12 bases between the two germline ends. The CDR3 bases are TGTGCCAGCAGCTTCGAGGCCGCAGGCGAGCAGTACTTC. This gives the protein CASSFEAAGEQYF.

CDR3 sequence reads: CASTMTRNNSPLHF. The CDR3 bases are TGTGCCAGCACCATGACAAGGAATAATTCACCCCTCCACTTT. The V call is TRBV28, the J call TRBJ1-6; D gene uncertain. From germline, CDR1 is MDHEN and CDR2 SYDVKM. The V end lost 7 bases, the J end lost 5 bases, and 12 bases lay between the germline ends. The CDR3 is made up of 14 amino acids.

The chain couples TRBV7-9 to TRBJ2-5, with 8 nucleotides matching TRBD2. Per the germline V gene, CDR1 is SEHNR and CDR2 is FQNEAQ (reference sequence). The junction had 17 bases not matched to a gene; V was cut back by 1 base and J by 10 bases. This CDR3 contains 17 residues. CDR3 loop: CASSLGPRDPFAGGQYF. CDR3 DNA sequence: TGTGCCAGCAGCTTAGGCCCTCGGGACCCGTTCGCGGGAGGCCAGTACTTC.

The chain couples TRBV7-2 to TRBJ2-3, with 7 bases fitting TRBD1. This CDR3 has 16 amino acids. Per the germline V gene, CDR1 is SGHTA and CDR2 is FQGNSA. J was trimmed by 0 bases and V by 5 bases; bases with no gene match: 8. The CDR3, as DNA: TGTGCCAGCAGCCCCGGGACAGCCCCTAGCACAGATACGCAGTATTTT. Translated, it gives CASSPGTAPSTDTQYF.